The 11 T cell receptor beta chains reported below all come from one sample, sequenced in a study of cytomegalovirus exposure and HLA in healthy donors. PCR was performed using 60 Vbeta and 13 Jbeta primers. Sequencing was performed with immunoSEQ multiplex PCR; in TCRdb, only in-frame clones are kept and a portion is missing. The listing contains approximately 37,000 clones. Source material: PBMCs. The receptors here all came from a middle-aged man in good health and CMV-seropositive.

The chain uses TRBV7-9 and TRBJ2-1, with TRBD2 identical over 8 bases. In germline, CDR1 is SEHNR, CDR2 FQNEAQ (reference sequence). After removal of 5 bases from V and 7 bases from J, the junction contained 16 bases not matched to a gene. The CDR3 extends over 17 amino acids. CDR3 nucleotides: TGTGCCAGCAGCCCCCCTTTGGAAGCGGGAGTGTTGAATGAGCAGTTCTTC. It yields the protein CASSPPLEAGVLNEQFF.

V and J are TRBV18 and TRBJ1-5, with D possibly matching TRBD1 (5 bases). V was clipped by 3 bases and J by 5 bases, with 8 bases between them. This CDR3 has 13 amino acids. The germline V gene has CDR1 KGHSH and CDR2 LQKENI. CDR3 amino acids: CASSPGQYQPQHF. In DNA form, the CDR3 reads TGTGCCAGCTCACCGGGGCAGTATCAGCCCCAGCATTTT.

The chain has TRBV29-1 and TRBJ2-2; no clear D. With 2 bases removed from V and 0 bases from J, the gap between germline ends came to 4 bases. Germline lookup yields CDR1 SQVTM and CDR2 ANQGSEA. The CDR3 is 13 residues long. CDR3 loop: CSVEQSNTGELFF. The CDR3 region has the DNA TGCAGCGTTGAACAGTCGAACACCGGGGAGCTGTTTTTT.

The chain uses TRBV29-1 and TRBJ1-5; D is perhaps TRBD1 (6 bases). From germline, CDR1 is SQVTM and CDR2 ANQGSEA. This CDR3 spans 12 amino acids. The V and J ends lost 6 bases and 7 bases respectively, with 13 bases between them. The CDR3 here is CSVPPGDQPQHF. CDR3 nucleotides: TGCAGCGTACCACCAGGGGACCAGCCCCAGCATTTT.

CDR3 residues: CASSLITGQETQYF. The CDR3 DNA reads TGTGCCAGCAGTTTAATCACGGGTCAAGAGACCCAGTACTTC. The chain recombines TRBV28 with TRBJ2-5, with D uncertain. The CDR3 is made up of 14 amino acids. Per germline, CDR1 MDHEN and CDR2 SYDVKM. Trimming took 2 bases from V and 2 from J, leaving 9 bases between them.

The gene calls are TRBV10-3 and TRBJ2-1; 9 bases are shared with TRBD2. The V segment lost 0 bases and the J segment 4 bases; nucleotides outside the gene matches: 4. CDR3 length: 16 residues. Germline V gives CDR1 ENHRY, CDR2 SYGVKD. The CDR3 sequence: CAISESSSGKYNEQFF. CDR3 DNA sequence: TGTGCCATCAGTGAGTCTTCTAGCGGGAAATACAATGAGCAGTTCTTC.

V is TRBV11-3 and J is TRBJ1-2; the match to TRBD1 covers 7 bases. V was pared by 5 bases and J by 6 bases, with 9 bases of the junction left unmatched. Per germline, CDR1 SGHNT and CDR2 YENEEA. CDR3 length equals 14 residues. CDR3 in amino acids: CASSPGGQSHGYTF. In DNA, the CDR3 is TGTGCCAGCAGCCCAGGGGGGCAGTCCCATGGCTACACCTTC.

CDR3 sequence (DNA): TGTGCCAGCTCACCGCAAGGAGGGGAGCAGTACTTC. Its translation: CASSPQGGEQYF. This chain uses TRBV18 with TRBJ2-7, with a weak D call TRBD2 (6 bases). Germline-derived CDR1 and CDR2 are KGHSH and LQKENI. The V end was cut by 3 bases, the J end by 7 bases, with 10 bases between. The CDR3 consists of 12 residues. Looking up the rest from reference TRBV18 and TRBJ2-7 gives the full variable domain: NAGVMQNPRHLVRRRGQEARLRCSPMKGHSHVYWYRQLPEEGLKFMVYLQKENIIDESGMPKERFSAEFPKEGPSILRIQQVVRGDSAAYFCASSPQGGEQYFGPGTRLTVT.

The rearrangement links TRBV6-5 to TRBJ2-5, with TRBD1 matching 7 bases. The closer fit of TRBJ2-7 to the DNA end suggests the J call may be wrong. From germline, CDR1 is MNHEY and CDR2 SVGAGI. This CDR3 is 15 amino acids long. This chain's CDR3 is CASSYSTGASYEQYF. The CDR3 bases are TGTGCCAGCAGTTACTCCACAGGGGCCTCCTACGAGCAGTACTTC.

The CDR3 sequence: CASSAFPPRQKNTDTQYF. The CDR3 DNA reads as TGTGCCAGCAGCGCATTTCCGCCTCGACAGAAAAACACAGATACGCAGTATTTT. This chain connects TRBV9 to TRBJ2-3; TRBD1 is a possible D gene (5 bases). V lost 3 bases to trimming and J lost 2 bases, with 22 bases between them. This CDR3 region has 18 residues. The germline gives CDR1 SGDLS, CDR2 YYNGEE.

The chain uses TRBV4-1 and TRBJ2-5, with 11 bases lining up with TRBD2. With the DNA end fitting TRBJ2-7 better, the J assignment may be wrong. The CDR3 sequence is 17 residues long. Germline V gene lookup returns CDR1 MGHRA and CDR2 YSYEKL. CDR3 nucleotides: TGCGCCAGCAGCCAAGATCCCGAGACTAGCGGGACCGGCGAGCAGTACTTC. Protein sequence: CASSQDPETSGTGEQYF.